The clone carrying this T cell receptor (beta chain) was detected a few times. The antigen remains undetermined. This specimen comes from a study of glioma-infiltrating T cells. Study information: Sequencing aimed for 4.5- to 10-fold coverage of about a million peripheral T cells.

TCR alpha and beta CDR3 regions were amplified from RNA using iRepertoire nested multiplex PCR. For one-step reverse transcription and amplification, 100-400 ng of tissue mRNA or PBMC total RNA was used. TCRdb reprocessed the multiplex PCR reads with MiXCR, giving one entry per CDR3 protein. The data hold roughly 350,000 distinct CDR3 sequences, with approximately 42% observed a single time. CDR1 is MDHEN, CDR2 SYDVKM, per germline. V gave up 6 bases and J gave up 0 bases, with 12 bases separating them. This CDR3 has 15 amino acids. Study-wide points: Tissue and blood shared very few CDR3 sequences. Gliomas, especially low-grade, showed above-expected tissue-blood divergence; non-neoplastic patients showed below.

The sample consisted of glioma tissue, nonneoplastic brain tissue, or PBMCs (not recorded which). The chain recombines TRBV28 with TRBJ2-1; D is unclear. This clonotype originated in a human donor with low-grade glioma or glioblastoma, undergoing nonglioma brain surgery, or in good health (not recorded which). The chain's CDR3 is CASSLSLSSYNEQFF. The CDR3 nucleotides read TGTGCCAGCAGCCTCTCTCTGAGCTCCTACAATGAGCAGTTCTTC.